This T cell receptor (beta chain) was identified during a study of beta chain features in type 1 diabetes. Study-wide background: Age, gender, cell numbers and subset yield matched between patients and controls. Whole-study results and caveats: Sampled from patients, naive, central memory and Treg TCRB repertoires appeared more similar than those sampled from healthy donors. Within each of all four CD4+ subsets, Type 1 diabetes patients had TCRB CDR3s that were moderately but significantly shorter. Fewer insertions but more deletions were seen at VDJ junctions in type 1 diabetes patients.

A note on this clone: Its antigen is currently unknown.

The isolated RNA, all of it, was reverse transcribed, so expressed TCRB transcripts were what got sequenced. Only in-frame clones appear in the TCRdb table, and some are missing; sequencing was by immunoSEQ multiplex PCR. The sample holds about 15,000 clones, 69% seen once. Specimen: Tregs from blood. The receptor was derived from a man between 25 and 39 years old with type 1 diabetes.

The CDR3, as DNA: TGTGCCAGCAGCTTGGACAGTAGCCGCACAGATACGCAGTATTTT. It codes for CASSLDSSRTDTQYF. V and J are TRBV7-2 and TRBJ2-3; D perhaps matches TRBD1 (6 bases). Trimming took off 3 bases at V and 1 base at J, with 11 bases between the two ends. The CDR3 consists of 15 residues. Germline V lookup: CDR1 SGHTA, CDR2 FQGNSA.